Sequencing of this T cell receptor beta chain was carried out in a study of metastatic and nonmetastatic thyroid tumors. The germline V and J ends were trimmed by 2 bases and 3 bases, with 17 bases remaining between them. Germline V gene lookup returns CDR1 MNHEY and CDR2 SVGAGI. The CDR3 sequence is 16 residues long. MiXCR reprocessed the PCR reads for TCRdb. The sample records tens of thousands of clones, around 13% being singletons. Every patient was untreated before thyroid surgery. Material for sequencing was tumor tissue. The origin of this receptor is a female donor with papillary thyroid cancer or a benign thyroid nodule (not recorded which). Some clones in this sample may be carry-over from other donors' samples. This chain uses TRBV6-5 with TRBJ2-7; possible D gene TRBD1, 5 bases. This CDR3 is CASSYADSVQVYEQYF. For the CDR3, the DNA is TGTGCCAGCAGTTACGCCGACAGTGTGCAAGTCTACGAGCAGTACTTC.